This T cell receptor beta chain emerged from a study of human T cells and chemical hapten exposure. Trimming removed 3 bases from V and 8 bases from J, with 7 bases in between. The CDR3 length is 11 residues. TCRdb processed the RACE reads anew with MiXCR; each CDR3 protein has one entry. The table lists some 380,000 distinct CDR3 sequences, more than 4.5% of them singletons. Stated time point: patch test 1, 2 weeks after DPC sensitization. Treatment meaning: therapeutic diphenylcyclopropenone sensitization with weekly scalp DPC. The chain links TRBV12-3 or TRBV12-4 to TRBJ1-1; tentatively, D is TRBD1 (6 bases). This specimen was whole blood, taken in connection with sensitization to the hapten diphenylcyclopropenone (DPC). The origin of this receptor is a woman in her 50s with alopecia areata. Some clones in this sample may be carry-over from other donors' samples. The CDR3 loop is CASSFTGEAFF. CDR3 nucleotides: TGTGCCAGCAGTTTTACAGGGGAAGCTTTCTTT.